These 14 T cell receptor beta chains share one sample of origin, sequenced in a study of T cell responses to AZD1222 COVID-19 vaccine (dated by TCRdb to the early 2020s). The intended sense of this specimen's time point label: baseline before first vaccination. The library was built by means of the immunoSEQ multiplex PCR assay. TCRdb re-hosts the immuneACCESS table, in-frame sequences only. Its copies lack some clones; in the studies checked, an unresolved V gene accounts for under half of them, and the cause for the rest is not known. The sample table holds about 140,000 clones, of which about 90% were seen once. The top ten clonotypes cover about 2.7% of the sample. Material: peripheral blood, obtained on day 0 of AZD1222 vaccination. The receptors derive from an adult in good health.

V is TRBV7-2 and J is TRBJ2-1, with D perhaps given as TRBD1 or TRBD2 (6 bases each). The CDR3 spans 13 residues. Germline values: CDR1 SGHTA, CDR2 FQGNSA. Trimming removed 3 bases from V and 10 bases from J, with 13 bases in between. The CDR3 bases are TGTGCCAGCAGCTTCAAAGGGGGACTGGAGCAGTTCTTC. Encoded protein: CASSFKGGLEQFF.

The rearrangement joins TRBV12-5 to TRBJ1-2, with D possibly TRBD1 on 6 matching bases. Germline CDR1 reads LGHNT; CDR2 reads FRNRAP. The V gene lost 7 bases and the J gene lost 6 bases, with 15 bases spanning the gap. This CDR3 is 13 amino acids long. This chain's CDR3 is CASARGQIHGYTF. The CDR3 nucleotides read TGTGCTAGTGCTCGTGGACAGATACATGGCTACACCTTC.

The rearrangement uses TRBV5-1 and TRBJ2-7; TRBD2 matches 10 bases. CDR1 is SGHRS, CDR2 YFSETQ, per germline. This CDR3 spans 16 amino acids. After removal of 3 bases from V and 4 bases from J, the junction contained 10 bases not matched to a gene. CDR3 sequence (DNA): TGCGCCAGCAGCTCAATAGCGGGAGGATCCGGGTACGAGCAGTACTTC. This encodes CASSSIAGGSGYEQYF.

V gene TRBV28 combines with J gene TRBJ1-5; 9 positions match TRBD1. CDR3 size: 15 residues. J was trimmed by 3 bases and V by 4 bases; bases with no gene match: 4. Germline lookup yields CDR1 MDHEN and CDR2 SYDVKM. For the CDR3, the DNA is TGTGCCAGCAGTTCCCGGGACAGGGCCAATCAGCCCCAGCATTTT. Translating gives CASSSRDRANQPQHF.

This clone appeared once. J is TRBJ2-1 and V is TRBV18; a possible D gene is TRBD1 (6 bases). The V gene's germline CDR1 is KGHSH and CDR2 LQKENI. Trimming took 3 bases from V and 5 from J, leaving 14 bases between them. The CDR3 extends over 15 amino acids. CDR3 sequence reads: CASSPLVRTDNEQFF. The CDR3 DNA is TGTGCCAGCTCACCTTTAGTCCGGACAGACAATGAGCAGTTCTTC.

V usage is TRBV7-9 and J usage is TRBJ1-1; maybe TRBD1 (6 bases). CDR1 and CDR2 (germline): SEHNR, FQNEAQ (reference sequence). The CDR3 sequence is 13 residues long. Trimming removed 5 bases at V and 4 bases at J, with 11 bases between. This chain's CDR3 is CASSAQGLTEAFF. CDR3 DNA sequence: TGTGCCAGCAGCGCGCAGGGGCTCACTGAAGCTTTCTTT. Full variable domain (missing parts from reference TRBV7-9 and TRBJ1-1): DTGVSQNPRHKITKRGQNVTFRCDPISEHNRLYWYRQTLGQGPEFLTYFQNEAQLEKSRLLSDRFSAERPKGSFSTLEIQRTEQGDSAMYLCASSAQGLTEAFFGQGTRLTVV.

The V call is TRBV18, the J call TRBJ2-4, with 7 bases aligning to TRBD1. The germline V gene encodes CDR1 KGHSH and CDR2 LQKENI. The CDR3 loop spans 13 amino acids. V shed 2 bases, J shed 5 bases, and the junction held 0 bases outside the gene matches. As DNA, the CDR3 is TGTGCCAGCTCACCAACAGGGGAAAACATTCAGTACTTC. This gives the protein CASSPTGENIQYF.

The V call is TRBV6-5, the J call TRBJ1-5, with D uncertain. Germline V gene sequence: CDR1 MNHEY, CDR2 SVGAGI. The CDR3 totals 15 residues. V was pared by 0 bases and J by 1 base, with 7 bases between. The CDR3 DNA sequence: TGTGCCAGCAGTTACTCCCAATTCAGCAATCAGCCCCAGCATTTT. It encodes CASSYSQFSNQPQHF.

This chain uses TRBV4-1 with TRBJ2-1; 7 bases align to TRBD1. CDR1 MGHRA and CDR2 YSYEKL come from the germline V gene. With 2 bases clipped from V and 12 bases from J, the junction kept 19 bases outside the gene matches. This CDR3 spans 17 amino acids. CDR3 sequence (DNA): TGCGCCAGCAGCCAACCCCTGACGGGACAGACTTTACGGGGGCAGTTCTTC. It yields the protein CASSQPLTGQTLRGQFF.

The CDR3 nucleotides read TGTGCCAGCAGTTCAGAAACGATCTCACAATTCGAGGGCTACACCTTC. Residues: CASSSETISQFEGYTF. The chain joins TRBV6-5 to TRBJ1-2; no clear D gene. The CDR3 has 16 residues. Trimming stripped 4 bases from V and 8 bases from J, with 23 bases between. The V gene's germline CDR1 is MNHEY and CDR2 SVGAGI.

On this clone: Distinct nucleotide sequences in the sample also encode this CDR3. This chain uses TRBV6-5 with TRBJ2-1; D gene unclear. This CDR3 spans 14 amino acids. The germline CDR1 and CDR2 sequences are MNHEY and SVGAGI. V lost 2 bases and J lost 1, with 6 bases in between. CDR3 sequence (DNA): TGTGCCAGCAGTTACGGGCGGTCCTACAATGAGCAGTTCTTC. Amino acid sequence: CASSYGRSYNEQFF.

A single count supports this clone. The V and J genes are TRBV14 and TRBJ1-6, with D uncertain. This CDR3 spans 15 amino acids. Per germline, CDR1 SGHDN and CDR2 FVKESK. Trimming removed 1 base at V and 3 bases at J, with 7 bases between. CDR3 in amino acids: CASSQAQRYNSPLHF. Here the CDR3 DNA reads TGTGCCAGCAGCCAAGCACAACGCTATAATTCACCCCTCCACTTT.

The J gene is TRBJ2-1, the V gene TRBV18; TRBD1 matches 8 bases. CDR3 length: 15 amino acids. V lost 8 bases and J lost 3; bases outside the gene matches: 9. Germline lookup yields CDR1 KGHSH and CDR2 LQKENI. The CDR3 bases are TGTGCCAGCCACCCACCGGGACAGGACTACAATGAGCAGTTCTTC. Its protein product is CASHPPGQDYNEQFF.

The CDR3 bases are TGTGCCAGCAGTTTACCCGACAGGGCTGGAAACACCATATATTTT. This encodes CASSLPDRAGNTIYF. The chain recombines TRBV28 with TRBJ1-3; 7 bases match TRBD1. The ends lost 2 bases at V and 2 bases at J; junction bases unmatched: 3. The CDR3 runs 15 residues. Germline CDR1 and CDR2: MDHEN and SYDVKM.